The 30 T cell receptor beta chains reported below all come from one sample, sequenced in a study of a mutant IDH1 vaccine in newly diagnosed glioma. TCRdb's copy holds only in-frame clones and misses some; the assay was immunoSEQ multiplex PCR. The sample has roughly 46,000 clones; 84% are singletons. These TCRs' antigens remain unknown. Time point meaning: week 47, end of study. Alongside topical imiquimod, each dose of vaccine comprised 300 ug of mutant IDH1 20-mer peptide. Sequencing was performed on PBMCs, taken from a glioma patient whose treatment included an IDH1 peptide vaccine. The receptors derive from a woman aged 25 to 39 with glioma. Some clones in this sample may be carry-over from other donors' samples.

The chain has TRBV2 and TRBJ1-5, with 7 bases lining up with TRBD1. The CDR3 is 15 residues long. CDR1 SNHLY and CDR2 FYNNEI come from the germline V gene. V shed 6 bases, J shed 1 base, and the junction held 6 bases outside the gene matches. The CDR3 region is CASRAGTASNQPQHF. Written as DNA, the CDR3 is TGTGCCAGCAGGGCTGGGACAGCCAGCAATCAGCCCCAGCATTTT.

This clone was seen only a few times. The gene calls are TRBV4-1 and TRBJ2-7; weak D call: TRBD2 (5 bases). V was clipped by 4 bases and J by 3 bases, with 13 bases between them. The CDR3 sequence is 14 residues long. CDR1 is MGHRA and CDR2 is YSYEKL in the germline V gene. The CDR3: CASSRTEDLYEQYF. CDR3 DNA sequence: TGCGCCAGCAGCCGAACGGAGGACCTCTACGAGCAGTACTTC.

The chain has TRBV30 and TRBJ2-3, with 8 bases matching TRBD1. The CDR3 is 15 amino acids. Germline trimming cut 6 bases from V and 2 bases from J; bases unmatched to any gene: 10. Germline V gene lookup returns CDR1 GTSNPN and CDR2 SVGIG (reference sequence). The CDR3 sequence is CACNPPRGPTDTQYF. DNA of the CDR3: TGTGCCTGCAATCCTCCCAGGGGGCCCACAGATACGCAGTATTTT.

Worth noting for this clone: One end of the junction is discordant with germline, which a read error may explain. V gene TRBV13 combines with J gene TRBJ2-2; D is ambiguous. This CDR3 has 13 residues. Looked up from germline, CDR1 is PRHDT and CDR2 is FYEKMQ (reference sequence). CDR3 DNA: TGTGCCAGCACCTTAACGTTAGGCGGGGAGCTGTTTTTT. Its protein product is CASTLTLGGELFF.

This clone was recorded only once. CDR3 sequence: CASSDTGGTEAFF. For the CDR3, the DNA is TGTGCCAGCAGTGACACAGGGGGCACTGAAGCTTTCTTT. J is TRBJ1-1 and V is TRBV2; 8 positions match TRBD1. Germline CDR1 SNHLY, CDR2 FYNNEI. Trimming at V came to 3 bases and at J to 4 bases, leaving 1 base not matched to a gene. The length of the CDR3 is 13 residues.

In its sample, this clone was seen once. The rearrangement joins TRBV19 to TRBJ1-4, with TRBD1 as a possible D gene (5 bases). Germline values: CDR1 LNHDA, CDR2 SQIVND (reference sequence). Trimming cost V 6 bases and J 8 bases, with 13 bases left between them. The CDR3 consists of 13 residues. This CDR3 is CASREQALEKLFF. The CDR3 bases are TGTGCCAGTAGGGAACAGGCGTTAGAAAAACTGTTTTTT. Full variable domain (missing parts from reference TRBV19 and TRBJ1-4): DGGITQSPKYLFRKEGQNVTLSCEQNLNHDAMYWYRQDPGQGLRLIYYSQIVNDFQKGDIAEGYSVSREKKESFPLTVTSAQKNPTAFYLCASREQALEKLFFGSGTQLSVL.

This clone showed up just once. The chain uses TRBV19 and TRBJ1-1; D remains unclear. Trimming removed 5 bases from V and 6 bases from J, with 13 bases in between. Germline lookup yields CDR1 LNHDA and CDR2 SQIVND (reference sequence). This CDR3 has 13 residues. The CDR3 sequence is CASSYLLWAEAFF. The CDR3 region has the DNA TGTGCCAGTAGTTACCTCCTGTGGGCTGAAGCTTTCTTT.

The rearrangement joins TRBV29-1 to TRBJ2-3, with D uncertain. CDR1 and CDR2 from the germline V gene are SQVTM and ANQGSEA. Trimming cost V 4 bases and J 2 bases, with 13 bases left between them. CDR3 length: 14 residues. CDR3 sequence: CSVVLAEPTDTQYF. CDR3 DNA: TGCAGCGTTGTGTTGGCGGAGCCCACAGATACGCAGTATTTT.

The CDR3 coding sequence is TGTGCCAGTAGTAACGTTCGAGATACGCAGTATTTT. Protein product: CASSNVRDTQYF. The rearrangement links TRBV19 to TRBJ2-3, with D hard to call. Trimming took 4 bases from V and 5 from J, leaving 7 bases between them. The CDR3 is 12 amino acids. Germline-derived CDR1 and CDR2 are LNHDA and SQIVND (reference sequence).

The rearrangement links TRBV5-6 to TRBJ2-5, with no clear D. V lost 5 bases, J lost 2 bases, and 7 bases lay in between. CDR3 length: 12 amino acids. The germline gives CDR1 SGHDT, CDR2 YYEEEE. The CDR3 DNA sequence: TGTGCCAGCAGAAAAGGTCAAGAGACCCAGTACTTC. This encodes CASRKGQETQYF.

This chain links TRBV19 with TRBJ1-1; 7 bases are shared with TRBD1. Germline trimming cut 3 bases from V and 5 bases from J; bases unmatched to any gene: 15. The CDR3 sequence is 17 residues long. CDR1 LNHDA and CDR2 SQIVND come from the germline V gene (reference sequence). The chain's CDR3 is CASSIRQGIKQGTEAFF. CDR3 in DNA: TGTGCCAGTAGTATCCGACAGGGAATAAAGCAAGGAACTGAAGCTTTCTTT. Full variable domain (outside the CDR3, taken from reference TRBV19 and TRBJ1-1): DGGITQSPKYLFRKEGQNVTLSCEQNLNHDAMYWYRQDPGQGLRLIYYSQIVNDFQKGDIAEGYSVSREKKESFPLTVTSAQKNPTAFYLCASSIRQGIKQGTEAFFGQGTRLTVV.

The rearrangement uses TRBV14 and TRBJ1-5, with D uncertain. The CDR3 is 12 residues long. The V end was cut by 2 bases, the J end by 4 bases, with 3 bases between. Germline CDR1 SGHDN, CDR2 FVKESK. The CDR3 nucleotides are TGTGCCAGCAGCCAAATGAATCAGCCCCAGCATTTT. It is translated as CASSQMNQPQHF.

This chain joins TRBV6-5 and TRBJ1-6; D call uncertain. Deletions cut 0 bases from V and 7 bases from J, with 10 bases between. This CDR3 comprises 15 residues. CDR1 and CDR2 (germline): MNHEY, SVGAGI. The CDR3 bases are TGTGCCAGCAGTTACTCCCGGAGTGGGAATTCACCCCTCCACTTT. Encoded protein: CASSYSRSGNSPLHF.

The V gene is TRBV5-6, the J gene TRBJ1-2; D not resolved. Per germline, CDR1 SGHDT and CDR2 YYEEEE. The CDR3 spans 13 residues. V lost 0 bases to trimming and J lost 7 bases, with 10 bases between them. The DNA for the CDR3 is TGTGCCAGCAGCTTGGCAGCGGGATTTGGCTACACCTTC. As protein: CASSLAAGFGYTF. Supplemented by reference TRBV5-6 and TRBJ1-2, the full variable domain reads DAGVTQSPTHLIKTRGQQVTLRCSPKSGHDTVSWYQQALGQGPQFIFQYYEEEERQRGNFPDRFSGHQFPNYSSELNVNALLLGDSALYLCASSLAAGFGYTFGSGTRLTVV.

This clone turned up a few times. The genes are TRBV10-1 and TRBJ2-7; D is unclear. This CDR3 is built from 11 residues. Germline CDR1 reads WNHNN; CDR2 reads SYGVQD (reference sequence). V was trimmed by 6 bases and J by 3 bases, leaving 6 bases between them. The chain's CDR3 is CASRGFYEQYF. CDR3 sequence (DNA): TGCGCCAGCAGGGGATTCTACGAGCAGTACTTC.

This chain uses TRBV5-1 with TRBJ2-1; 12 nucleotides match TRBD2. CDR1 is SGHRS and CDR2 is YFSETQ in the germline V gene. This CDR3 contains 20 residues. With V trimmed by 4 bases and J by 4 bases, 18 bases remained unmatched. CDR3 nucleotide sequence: TGCGCCAGCAGCCTGGCAGGGTGGACTAGCGGGGCTTCCGTTTACAATGAGCAGTTCTTC. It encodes CASSLAGWTSGASVYNEQFF.

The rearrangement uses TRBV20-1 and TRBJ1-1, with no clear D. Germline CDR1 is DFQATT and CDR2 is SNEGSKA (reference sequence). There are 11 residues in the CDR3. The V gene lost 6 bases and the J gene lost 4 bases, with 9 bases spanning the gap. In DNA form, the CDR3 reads TGCAGTGCGAGCAGGCTCACTGAAGCTTTCTTT. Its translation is CSASRLTEAFF.

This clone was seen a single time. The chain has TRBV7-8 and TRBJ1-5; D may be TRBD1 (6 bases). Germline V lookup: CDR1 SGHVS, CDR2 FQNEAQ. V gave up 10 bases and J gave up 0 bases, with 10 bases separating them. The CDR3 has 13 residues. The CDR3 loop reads CATDRFSNQPQHF. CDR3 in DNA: TGTGCCACCGACAGGTTTAGCAATCAGCCCCAGCATTTT.

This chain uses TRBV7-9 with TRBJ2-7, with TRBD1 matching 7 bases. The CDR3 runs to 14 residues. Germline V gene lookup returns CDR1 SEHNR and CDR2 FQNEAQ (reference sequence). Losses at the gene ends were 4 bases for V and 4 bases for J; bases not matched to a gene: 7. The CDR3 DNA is TGTGCCAGCAGCTCGGGACAGTCTATTTACGAGCAGTACTTC. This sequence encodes CASSSGQSIYEQYF.

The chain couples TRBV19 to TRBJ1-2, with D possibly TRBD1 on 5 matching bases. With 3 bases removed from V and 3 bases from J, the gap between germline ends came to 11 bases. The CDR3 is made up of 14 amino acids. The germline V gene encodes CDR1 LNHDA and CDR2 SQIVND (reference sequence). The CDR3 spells CASSIEAGHYGYTF. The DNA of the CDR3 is TGTGCCAGTAGTATCGAGGCAGGGCACTATGGCTACACCTTC. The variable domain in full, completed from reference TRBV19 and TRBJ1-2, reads DGGITQSPKYLFRKEGQNVTLSCEQNLNHDAMYWYRQDPGQGLRLIYYSQIVNDFQKGDIAEGYSVSREKKESFPLTVTSAQKNPTAFYLCASSIEAGHYGYTFGSGTRLTVV.

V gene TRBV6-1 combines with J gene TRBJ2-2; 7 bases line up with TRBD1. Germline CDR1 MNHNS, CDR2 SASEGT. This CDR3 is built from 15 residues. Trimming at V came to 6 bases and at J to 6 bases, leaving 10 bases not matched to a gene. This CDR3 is CASSLRDSFAGELFF. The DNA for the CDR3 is TGTGCCAGCAGCCTCCGGGACAGCTTCGCCGGGGAGCTGTTTTTT.

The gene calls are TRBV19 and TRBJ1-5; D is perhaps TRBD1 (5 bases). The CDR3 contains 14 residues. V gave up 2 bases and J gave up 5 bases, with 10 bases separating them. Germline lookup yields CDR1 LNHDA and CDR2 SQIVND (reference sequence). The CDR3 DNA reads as TGTGCCAGTAGTATATATTCGGGGGATCAGCCCCAGCATTTT. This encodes CASSIYSGDQPQHF.

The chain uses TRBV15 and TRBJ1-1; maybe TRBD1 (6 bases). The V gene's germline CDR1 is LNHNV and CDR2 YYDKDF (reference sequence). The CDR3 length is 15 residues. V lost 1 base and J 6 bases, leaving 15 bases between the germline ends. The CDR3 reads CATSRVGGLVSEAFF. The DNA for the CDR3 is TGTGCCACCAGCAGAGTCGGGGGCCTTGTCTCTGAAGCTTTCTTT. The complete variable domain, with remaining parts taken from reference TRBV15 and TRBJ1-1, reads DAMVIQNPRYQVTQFGKPVTLSCSQTLNHNVMYWYQQKSSQAPKLLFHYYDKDFNNEADTPDNFQSRRPNTSFCFLDIRSPGLGDTAMYLCATSRVGGLVSEAFFGQGTRLTVV.

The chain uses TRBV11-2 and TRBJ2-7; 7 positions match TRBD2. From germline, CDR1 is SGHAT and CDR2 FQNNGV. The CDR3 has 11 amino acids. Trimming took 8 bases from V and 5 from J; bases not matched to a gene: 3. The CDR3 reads CASLRGNEQYF. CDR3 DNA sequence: TGTGCCAGCTTGCGGGGGAACGAGCAGTACTTC.

CDR3 sequence (DNA): TGTGCCAGCTACAGGGGAGGCTCTGGAAACACCATATATTTT. It codes for CASYRGGSGNTIYF. The V gene is TRBV6-5, the J gene TRBJ1-3; 7 nucleotides line up with TRBD1. The length of the CDR3 is 14 residues. The V gene's germline CDR1 is MNHEY and CDR2 SVGAGI. The V and J ends lost 8 bases and 0 bases, in that order; junction bases with no gene match: 4.

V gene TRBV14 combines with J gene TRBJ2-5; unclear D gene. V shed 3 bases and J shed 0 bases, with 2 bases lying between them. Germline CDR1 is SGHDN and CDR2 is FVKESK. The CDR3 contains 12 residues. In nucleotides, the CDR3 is TGTGCCAGCAGCCAGAACCAAGAGACCCAGTACTTC. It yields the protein CASSQNQETQYF.

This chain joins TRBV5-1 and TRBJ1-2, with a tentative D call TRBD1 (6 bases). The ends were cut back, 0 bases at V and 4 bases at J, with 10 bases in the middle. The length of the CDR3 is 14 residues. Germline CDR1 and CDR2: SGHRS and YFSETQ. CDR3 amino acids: CASSLEQGGYGYTF. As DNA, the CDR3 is TGCGCCAGCAGCTTGGAACAGGGCGGCTATGGCTACACCTTC.

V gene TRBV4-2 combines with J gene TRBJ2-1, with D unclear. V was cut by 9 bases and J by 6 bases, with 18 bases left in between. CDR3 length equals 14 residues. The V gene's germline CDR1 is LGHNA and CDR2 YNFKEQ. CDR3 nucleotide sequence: TGTGCCAGTTCTTTCGTCCGACGGGCCAATGAGCAGTTCTTC. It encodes CASSFVRRANEQFF.

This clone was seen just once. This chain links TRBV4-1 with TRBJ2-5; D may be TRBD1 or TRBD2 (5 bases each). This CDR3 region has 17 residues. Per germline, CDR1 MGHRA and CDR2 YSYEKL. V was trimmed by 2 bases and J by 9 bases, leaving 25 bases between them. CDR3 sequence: CASSQKLGTGRLGSQYF. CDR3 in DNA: TGCGCCAGCAGCCAAAAGTTGGGCACGGGACGCCTAGGTTCCCAGTACTTC.

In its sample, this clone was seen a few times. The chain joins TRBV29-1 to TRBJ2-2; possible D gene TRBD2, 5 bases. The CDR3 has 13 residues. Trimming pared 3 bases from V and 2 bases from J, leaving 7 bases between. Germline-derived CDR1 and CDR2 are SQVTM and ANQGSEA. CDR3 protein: CSVETINTGELFF. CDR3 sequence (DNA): TGCAGCGTTGAGACTATAAACACCGGGGAGCTGTTTTTT.